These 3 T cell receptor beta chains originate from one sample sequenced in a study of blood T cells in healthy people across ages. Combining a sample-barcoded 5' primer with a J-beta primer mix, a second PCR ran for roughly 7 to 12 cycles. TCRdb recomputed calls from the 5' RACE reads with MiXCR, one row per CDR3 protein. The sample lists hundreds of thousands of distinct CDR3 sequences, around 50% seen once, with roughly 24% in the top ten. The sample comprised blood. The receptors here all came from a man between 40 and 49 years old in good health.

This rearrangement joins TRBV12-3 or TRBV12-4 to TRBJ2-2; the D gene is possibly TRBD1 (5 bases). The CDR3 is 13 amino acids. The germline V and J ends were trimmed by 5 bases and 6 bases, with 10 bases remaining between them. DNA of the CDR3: TGTGCCAGCAGTACCCCAGGGTCCGGGGAGCTGTTTTTT. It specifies CASSTPGSGELFF.

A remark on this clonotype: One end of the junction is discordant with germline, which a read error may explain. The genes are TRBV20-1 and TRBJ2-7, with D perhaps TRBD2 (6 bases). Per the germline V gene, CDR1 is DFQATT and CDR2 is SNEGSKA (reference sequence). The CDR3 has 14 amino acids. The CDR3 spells CSARGTNSYNEQYF. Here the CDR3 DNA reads TGCAGTGCTAGAGGGACTAACTCCTACAATGAGCAGTACTTT.

CDR3 sequence reads: CSANPGQVDGYTF. The CDR3 DNA follows: TGCAGCGCTAATCCGGGACAGGTGGATGGCTACACCTTC. The chain joins TRBV29-1 to TRBJ1-2, with 8 bases identical to TRBD1. The V gene's germline CDR1 is SQVTM and CDR2 ANQGSEA. The CDR3 is made up of 13 amino acids. The junction had 10 bases not matched to a gene; V was cut back by 7 bases and J by 6 bases.